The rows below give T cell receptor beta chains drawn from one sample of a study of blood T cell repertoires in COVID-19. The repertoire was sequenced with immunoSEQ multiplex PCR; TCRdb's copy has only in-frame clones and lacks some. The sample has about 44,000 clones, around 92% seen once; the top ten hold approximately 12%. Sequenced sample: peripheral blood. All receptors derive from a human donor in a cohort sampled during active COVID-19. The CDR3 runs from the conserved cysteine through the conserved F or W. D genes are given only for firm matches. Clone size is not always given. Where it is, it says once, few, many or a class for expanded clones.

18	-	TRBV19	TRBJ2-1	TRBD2	TGTGCCAGTAGCACCGGGACTAGCGGGAGGGCATCCTACAATGAGCAGTTCTTC	CASSTGTSGRASYNEQFF
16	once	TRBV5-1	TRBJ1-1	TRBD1	TGCGCCAGCAGCTTAGGCAACAGGGGGCTGGGCACTGAAGCTTTCTTT	CASSLGNRGLGTEAFF
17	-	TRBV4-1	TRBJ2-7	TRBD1	TGCGCCAGCAGCCAAGATCTTGCGGACAGGGGGCAGGGCGAGCAGTACTTC	CASSQDLADRGQGEQYF
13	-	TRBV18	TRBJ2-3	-	TGTGCCAGCTCACCAGTCCGGACAGATACGCAGTATTTT	CASSPVRTDTQYF
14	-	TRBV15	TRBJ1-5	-	TGTGCCACCAGCCTGGGGGCATTCAATCAGCCCCAGCATTTT	CATSLGAFNQPQHF
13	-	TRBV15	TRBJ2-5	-	TGTGCCACCAGCATTTCGGGGGTGGAGACCCAGTACTTC	CATSISGVETQYF
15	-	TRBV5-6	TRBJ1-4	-	TGTGCCAGCAGCTTGCCGAGGGCTTCTAATGAAAAACTGTTTTTT	CASSLPRASNEKLFF
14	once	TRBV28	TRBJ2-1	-	TGTGCCAGCATCCATGGACTTCCCTCCAATGAGCAGTTCTTC	CASIHGLPSNEQFF
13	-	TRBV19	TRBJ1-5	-	TGTGCCAGCGCGGGTTTGAGCAATCAGCCCCAGCATTTT	CASAGLSNQPQHF
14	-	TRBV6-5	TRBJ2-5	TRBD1	TGTGCCAGCAGGGGACAGGGGGCAAGAGAGACCCAGTACTTC	CASRGQGARETQYF
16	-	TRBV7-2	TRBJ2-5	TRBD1	TGTGCCAGCAGCCACCGCTGGCAGGGGGCTAAGGAGACCCAGTACTTC	CASSHRWQGAKETQYF
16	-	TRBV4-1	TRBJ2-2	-	TGCGCCAGCAGCCAAGGGCTTGGCGGGCGCGCGGGGGAGCTGTTTTTT	CASSQGLGGRAGELFF
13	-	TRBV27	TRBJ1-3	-	TGTGCCAGCAGTCGGGGGACTGGAAACACCATATATTTT	CASSRGTGNTIYF
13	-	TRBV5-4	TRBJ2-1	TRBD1	TGTGCCAGCAGCTTCACAGGGGGGAATGAGCAGTTCTTC	CASSFTGGNEQFF
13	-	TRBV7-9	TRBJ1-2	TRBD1	TGTGCCAGCAGGGGGACAGACCTGTGGGGCTACACCTTC	CASRGTDLWGYTF
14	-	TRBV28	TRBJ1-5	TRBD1	TGTGCCAGCAGGGTGGGACAGCTCAATCAGCCCCAGCATTTT	CASRVGQLNQPQHF
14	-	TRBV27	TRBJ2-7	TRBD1	TGTGCCAGCAGTTTAAGGACAGGACGGGGCGAGCAGTACTTC	CASSLRTGRGEQYF
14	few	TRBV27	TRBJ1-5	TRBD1	TGTGCCAGCAGAGGGACAGGGGGCAATCAGCCCCAGCATTTT	CASRGTGGNQPQHF
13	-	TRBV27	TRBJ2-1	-	TGTGCCAGCTTACGGCGGGGCCACAATGAGCAGTTCTTC	CASLRRGHNEQFF
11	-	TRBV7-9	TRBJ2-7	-	TGTGCCAGCAGCCTACAACTACAGCAGTACTTC	CASSLQLQQYF
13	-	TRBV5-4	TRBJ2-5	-	TGTGCCAGCAGCCCCGGCGGGCAAGAGACCCAGTACTTC	CASSPGGQETQYF
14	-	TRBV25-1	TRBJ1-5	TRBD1	TGTGCCAGCAGTGCGACAGGGGTTATTCAGCCCCAGCATTTT	CASSATGVIQPQHF
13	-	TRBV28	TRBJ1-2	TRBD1	TGTGCCAGTACACAGGGGGATGCATATGGCTACACCTTC	CASTQGDAYGYTF
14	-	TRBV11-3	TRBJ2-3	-	TGTGCCAGCAGCCGCGCAGGGGCTCGAGATACGCAGTATTTT	CASSRAGARDTQYF
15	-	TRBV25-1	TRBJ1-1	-	TGTGCCAGCAGTGCCCCGGGACACCTGAACACTGAAGCTTTCTTT	CASSAPGHLNTEAFF
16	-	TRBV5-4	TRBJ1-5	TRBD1	TGTGCCAGCAGCTCATCACCGGGACAGGGAGGCCAGCCCCAGCATTTT	CASSSSPGQGGQPQHF
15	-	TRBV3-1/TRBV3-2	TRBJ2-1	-	TGTGCCAGCAGCCAAGGTCTACGCTCCTACAATGAGCAGTTCTTC	CASSQGLRSYNEQFF
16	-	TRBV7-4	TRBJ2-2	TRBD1	TGTGCCAGCAGCCGTTGCGGACAGGGTGAACTCGGGGAGCTGTTTTTT	CASSRCGQGELGELFF
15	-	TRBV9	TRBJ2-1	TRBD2	TGTGCCAGCAGCCCTACTAGCGGGAGTTTTCTAAGTCTGTTCTTC	CASSPTSGSFLSLFF
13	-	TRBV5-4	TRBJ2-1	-	TGTGCCAGCAGCTTGGAGCCGAGTCATGAGCAGTTCTTC	CASSLEPSHEQFF
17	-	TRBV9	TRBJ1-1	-	TGTGCCAGCAGCGCCCGGGAGCCCCCTTCGACCGGGGTGGGAGCTTTCTTT	CASSAREPPSTGVGAFF
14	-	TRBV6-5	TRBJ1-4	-	TGTGCCAGCAGGGACCGACAGCGTAATGAAAAACTGTTTTTT	CASRDRQRNEKLFF
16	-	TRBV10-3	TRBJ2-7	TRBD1	TGTGCCATCAGCGGACTCCGGGACAGGGACGCCTACGAGCAGTACTTC	CAISGLRDRDAYEQYF